Listed below are T cell receptor beta chains from one sample, sequenced in a study of T cell responses to AZD1222 COVID-19 vaccine. The repertoire was sequenced with immunoSEQ multiplex PCR; TCRdb's copy has only in-frame clones and lacks some. The sample contains about 83,000 clones, 85% to 90% of which appear only once. Specimen: peripheral blood, collected on day 0 of MenACWY control vaccination. The origin of the receptors is an adult in good health. Both conserved end residues are part of each CDR3. Fields, in order: CDR3 protein, CDR3 DNA, D gene, V gene, clone size, J gene. A D gene is named only where the DNA matches it firmly. Where a row states a size, it is once, few, many or the class of an expanded clone; other rows omit it.

cdr3_aa: CASSFGQRQVNNYGYTF
cdr3_nt: TGTGCCAGCAGCTTCGGCCAGCGACAGGTCAACAACTATGGCTACACCTTC
d_call: NA
v_call: TRBV5-4
clone_size: NA
j_call: TRBJ1-2

cdr3_aa: CASSPQETGFGYGYTF
cdr3_nt: TGTGCCAGCTCACCGCAGGAGACAGGGTTTGGCTATGGCTACACCTTC
d_call: TRBD1
v_call: TRBV18
clone_size: NA
j_call: TRBJ1-2

cdr3_aa: CASSLEGLYEQYF
cdr3_nt: TGTGCCAGCAGCCTTGAGGGTCTCTACGAGCAGTACTTC
d_call: NA
v_call: TRBV7-2
clone_size: once
j_call: TRBJ2-7

cdr3_aa: CASSSMIDTDTQYF
cdr3_nt: TGTGCCAGCAGCTCCATGATCGACACAGATACGCAGTATTTT
d_call: NA
v_call: TRBV7-9
clone_size: NA
j_call: TRBJ2-3

cdr3_aa: CSVLYTGANVLTF
cdr3_nt: TGCAGCGTACTCTACACTGGGGCCAACGTCCTGACTTTC
d_call: NA
v_call: TRBV29-1
clone_size: NA
j_call: TRBJ2-6

cdr3_aa: CATSRDRGQFF
cdr3_nt: TGTGCCACCAGCAGAGATCGGGGGCAGTTCTTC
d_call: NA
v_call: TRBV15
clone_size: NA
j_call: TRBJ2-1

cdr3_aa: CASSLEGLVHEQYF
cdr3_nt: TGCGCCAGCAGCTTAGAGGGATTGGTCCACGAGCAGTACTTC
d_call: NA
v_call: TRBV5-1
clone_size: NA
j_call: TRBJ2-7

cdr3_aa: CASSQFSGASYQETQYF
cdr3_nt: TGTGCCAGCAGCCAATTCTCGGGAGCCTCGTACCAAGAGACCCAGTACTTC
d_call: NA
v_call: TRBV7-6
clone_size: NA
j_call: TRBJ2-5

cdr3_aa: CASSSPGQSYEQYF
cdr3_nt: TGTGCCAGCAGTTCCCCGGGACAGTCCTACGAGCAGTACTTC
d_call: TRBD1
v_call: TRBV6-5
clone_size: NA
j_call: TRBJ2-7

cdr3_aa: CASSPYQTVPNTEAFF
cdr3_nt: TGTGCCAGCAGCCCATACCAAACAGTGCCGAACACTGAAGCTTTCTTT
d_call: NA
v_call: TRBV9
clone_size: NA
j_call: TRBJ1-1

cdr3_aa: CASSPGRGRQYF
cdr3_nt: TGCGCCAGCAGCCCTGGACGCGGGCGCCAGTACTTC
d_call: NA
v_call: TRBV4-3
clone_size: once
j_call: TRBJ2-5

cdr3_aa: CASSHGNTIYF
cdr3_nt: TGTGCCAGCAGCCACGGAAACACCATATATTTT
d_call: NA
v_call: TRBV12-3/TRBV12-4
clone_size: NA
j_call: TRBJ1-3

cdr3_aa: CASSDSQGASDTQYF
cdr3_nt: TGTGCCAGCAGTGACTCACAGGGGGCATCAGATACGCAGTATTTT
d_call: TRBD1
v_call: TRBV6-4
clone_size: NA
j_call: TRBJ2-3

cdr3_aa: CASSQESSGSYEQYF
cdr3_nt: TGCGCCAGCAGCCAAGAATCTAGCGGGTCCTACGAGCAGTACTTC
d_call: TRBD2
v_call: TRBV4-3
clone_size: NA
j_call: TRBJ2-7

cdr3_aa: CASSTRQGTEAFF
cdr3_nt: TGTGCCAGCAGCACTCGACAGGGCACTGAAGCTTTCTTT
d_call: TRBD1
v_call: TRBV7-2
clone_size: NA
j_call: TRBJ1-1

cdr3_aa: CASSFFAGEEADTQYF
cdr3_nt: TGTGCCAGCAGCTTCTTCGCGGGCGAGGAAGCAGATACGCAGTATTTT
d_call: NA
v_call: TRBV5-4
clone_size: NA
j_call: TRBJ2-3